Detailed here is one T cell receptor (beta chain). This specimen belongs to a study of blood T cell repertoires in COVID-19. Study information: Acute and convalescent COVID-19 samples came from the United States, Italy and Spain. PBMCs, B-cell-depleted T cells, or T cells were the source of the cDNA or gDNA that made up the material.

Generated by immunoSEQ multiplex PCR, the TCRdb table keeps only in-frame clones and is missing some. The data show 110,000 or so clones, over 70% seen once. The CDR3 length is 13 residues. V was clipped by 3 bases and J by 8 bases; unmatched bases: 6. Germline V gene data show CDR1 as SGHTA and CDR2 as FQGNSA. The sequenced material came from peripheral blood. The chain couples TRBV7-2 to TRBJ1-2; 7 nucleotides align to TRBD1. The sequence was collected from a human donor in a cohort sampled during active or convalescent COVID-19. The CDR3 DNA follows: TGTGCCAGCAGCTTCCGGGACAGCAGGGGCTACACCTTC. Translated: CASSFRDSRGYTF.